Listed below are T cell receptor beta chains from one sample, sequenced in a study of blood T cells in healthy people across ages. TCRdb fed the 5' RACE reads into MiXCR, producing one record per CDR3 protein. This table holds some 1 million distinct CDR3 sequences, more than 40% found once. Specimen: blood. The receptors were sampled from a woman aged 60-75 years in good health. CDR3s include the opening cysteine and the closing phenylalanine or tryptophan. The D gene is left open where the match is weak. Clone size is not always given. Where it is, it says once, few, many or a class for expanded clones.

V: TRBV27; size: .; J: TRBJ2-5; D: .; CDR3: CACSFLRDTNQETQYF; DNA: TGTGCCTGCAGTTTCCTCCGGGACACAAACCAAGAGACCCAGTACTTC
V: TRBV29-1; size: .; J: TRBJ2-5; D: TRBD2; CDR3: CSVEPRGDLETQYF; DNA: TGCAGCGTTGAACCGCGGGGGGATTTGGAGACCCAGTACTTC
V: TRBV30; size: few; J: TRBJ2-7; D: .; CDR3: CAWTDSDEQYF; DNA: TGTGCCTGGACCGACAGTGACGAGCAGTACTTC
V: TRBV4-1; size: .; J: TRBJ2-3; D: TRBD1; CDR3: CASSQDRVGTTDTQYF; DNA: TGCGCCAGCAGCCAGGACAGGGTGGGGACCACAGATACGCAGTATTTT
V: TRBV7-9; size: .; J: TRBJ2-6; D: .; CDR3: CASSLGHSGANVLTF; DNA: TGTGCCAGCAGCTTAGGCCACTCTGGGGCCAACGTCCTGACTTTC
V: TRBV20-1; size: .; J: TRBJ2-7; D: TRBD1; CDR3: CSARDKRGRTYEQYF; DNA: TGCAGTGCTAGAGATAAAAGGGGGCGGACCTACGAGCAGTACTTC
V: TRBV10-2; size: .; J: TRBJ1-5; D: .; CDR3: CASSSSTVRGNQPQHF; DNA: TGCGCCAGCAGCTCATCGACAGTGAGGGGCAATCAGCCCCAGCATTTT
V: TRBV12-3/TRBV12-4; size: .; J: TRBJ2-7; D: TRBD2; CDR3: CASRASGRSDEQYF; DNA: TGTGCCAGCAGGGCTAGCGGGAGGTCCGACGAGCAGTACTTC
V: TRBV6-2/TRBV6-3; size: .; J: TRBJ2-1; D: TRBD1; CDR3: CASRRTGDGSYEQFF; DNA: TGTGCCAGCAGGCGGACAGGGGACGGCTCCTACGAGCAGTTCTTC
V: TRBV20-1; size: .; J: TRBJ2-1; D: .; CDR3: CSAQEGVLSYNEQFF; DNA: TGCAGTGCGCAAGAGGGGGTCCTCTCCTACAATGAGCAGTTCTTC
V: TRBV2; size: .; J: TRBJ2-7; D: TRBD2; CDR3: CASTEGRAGTYEQYF; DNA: TGTGCCAGCACCGAGGGACGAGCGGGAACCTACGAGCAGTACTTC
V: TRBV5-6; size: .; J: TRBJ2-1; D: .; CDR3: CASSFGDRVSYNEQFF; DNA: TGTGCCAGCAGCTTCGGCGACAGAGTCTCCTACAATGAGCAGTTCTTC
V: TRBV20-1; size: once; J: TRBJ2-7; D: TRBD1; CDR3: CSARGDRALSSYNEQYF; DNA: TGCAGTGCTAGAGGAGACAGGGCACTCAGCTCCTACAATGAGCAGTACTTC
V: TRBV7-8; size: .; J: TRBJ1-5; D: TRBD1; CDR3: CASSPRVGQGNQPQHF; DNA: TGTGCCAGCAGCCCTAGGGTTGGACAGGGCAATCAGCCCCAGCATTTT
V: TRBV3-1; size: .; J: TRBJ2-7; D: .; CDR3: CASSRWSGREQYF; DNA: TGTGCCAGCAGCCGATGGAGTGGAAGGGAGCAGTACTTC
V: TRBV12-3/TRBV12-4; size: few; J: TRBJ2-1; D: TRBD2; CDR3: CASSLLLTSGRWSSYNEQFF; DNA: TGTGCCAGCAGTTTACTTTTGACTAGCGGGAGGTGGAGCTCCTACAATGAGCAGTTCTTC
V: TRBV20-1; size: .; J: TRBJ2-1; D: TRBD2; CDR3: CSAGTSGTSGSYNEQFF; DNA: TGCAGTGCCGGGACTAGCGGGACCTCCGGGTCCTACAATGAGCAGTTCTTC
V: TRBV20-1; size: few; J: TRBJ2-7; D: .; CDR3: CSAPRNGYEQYF; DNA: TGCAGTGCCCCCCGGAACGGCTACGAGCAGTACTTC
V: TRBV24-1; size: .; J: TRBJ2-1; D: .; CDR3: CATSDPDRESYNEQFF; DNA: TGTGCCACCAGTGACCCTGACAGAGAAAGCTACAATGAGCAGTTCTTC
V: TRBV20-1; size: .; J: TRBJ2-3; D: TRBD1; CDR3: CSARTGQGAGADTQYF; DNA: TGCAGTGCTAGAACGGGACAGGGGGCTGGCGCAGATACGCAGTATTTT
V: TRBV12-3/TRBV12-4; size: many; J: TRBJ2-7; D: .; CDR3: CASSFIHLPYEQYF; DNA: TGTGCCAGCAGTTTCATCCATTTGCCCTACGAGCAGTACTTC
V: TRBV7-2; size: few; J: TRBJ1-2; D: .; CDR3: CASSLAAGKGYTF; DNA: TGTGCCAGCAGCTTAGCGGCAGGGAAGGGCTACACCTTC
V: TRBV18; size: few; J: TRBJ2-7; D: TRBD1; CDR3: CASSPPMGTGRNEQYF; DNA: TGTGCCAGCTCACCACCGATGGGGACAGGGAGGAACGAGCAGTACTTC
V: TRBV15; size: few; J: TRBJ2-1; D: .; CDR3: CATAFEGYEQFF; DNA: TGTGCCACCGCCTTTGAAGGCTATGAGCAGTTCTTC
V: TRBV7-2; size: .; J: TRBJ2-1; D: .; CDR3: CASSLGTRTTNEQFF; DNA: TGTGCCAGCAGCTTAGGGACTCGGACGACCAATGAGCAGTTCTTC
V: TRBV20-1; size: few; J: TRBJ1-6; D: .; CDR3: CSARRALGSPLHF; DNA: TGCAGTGCTAGAAGGGCATTGGGTTCACCCCTCCACTTT
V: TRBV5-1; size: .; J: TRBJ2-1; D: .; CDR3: CASSLDRAGSSYNEQFF; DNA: TGCGCCAGCAGCTTGGACAGGGCGGGGAGCTCCTACAATGAGCAGTTCTTC
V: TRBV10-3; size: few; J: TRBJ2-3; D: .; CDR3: CAISESGQGQDTQYF; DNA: TGTGCCATCAGTGAGTCGGGGCAGGGGCAGGATACGCAGTATTTT
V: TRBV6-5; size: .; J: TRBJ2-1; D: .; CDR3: CASSYSTGIGYNEQFF; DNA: TGTGCCAGCAGTTACTCGACCGGAATAGGCTACAATGAGCAGTTCTTC
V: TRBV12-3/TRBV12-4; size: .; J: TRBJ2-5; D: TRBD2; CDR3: CASSGIAGAVGETQYF; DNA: TGTGCCAGCAGTGGAATAGCGGGAGCTGTCGGAGAGACCCAGTACTTC
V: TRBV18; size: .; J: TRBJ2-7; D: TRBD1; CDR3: CASSPPGRGQGDHEQYF; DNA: TGTGCCAGCTCACCACCAGGAAGGGGACAGGGGGACCACGAGCAGTACTTC
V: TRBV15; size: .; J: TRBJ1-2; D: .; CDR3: CATSSQNPANYGYTF; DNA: TGTGCCACCAGCAGCCAGAATCCGGCTAACTATGGCTACACCTTC
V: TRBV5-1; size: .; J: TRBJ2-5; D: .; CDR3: CASSSEGGETQYF; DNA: TGCGCCAGCAGCTCAGAAGGGGGAGAGACCCAGTACTTC
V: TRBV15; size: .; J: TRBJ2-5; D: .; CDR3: CATSRKYREETQYF; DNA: TGTGCCACCAGCAGAAAGTACAGGGAAGAGACCCAGTACTTC
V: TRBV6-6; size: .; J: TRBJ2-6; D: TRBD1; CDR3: CASSYSGQSGANVLTF; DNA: TGTGCCAGCAGTTACTCGGGACAGTCTGGGGCCAACGTCCTGACTTTC
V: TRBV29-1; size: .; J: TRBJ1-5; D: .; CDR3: CSVRLPDGNQPQHF; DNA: TGCAGCGTCCGCCTCCCGGACGGCAATCAGCCCCAGCATTTT
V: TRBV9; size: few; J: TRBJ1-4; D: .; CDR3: CASSALETATNEKLFF; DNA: TGTGCCAGCAGCGCCTTAGAGACCGCAACTAATGAAAAACTGTTTTTT
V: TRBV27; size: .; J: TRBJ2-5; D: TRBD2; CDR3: CASSPGAGPAGDWEQYF; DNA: TGTGCCAGCAGTCCTGGGGCGGGACCAGCGGGAGATTGGGAGCAGTACTTC
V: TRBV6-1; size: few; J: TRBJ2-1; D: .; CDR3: CASRRQAYEQFF; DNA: TGTGCCAGCAGGAGGCAGGCCTATGAGCAGTTCTTC
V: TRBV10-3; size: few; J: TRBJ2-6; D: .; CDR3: CAISGGRGTGANVLTF; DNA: TGTGCCATCAGTGGCGGTAGAGGGACTGGGGCCAACGTCCTGACTTTC
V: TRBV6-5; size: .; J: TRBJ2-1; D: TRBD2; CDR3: CASSMTGTSGNEQFF; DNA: TGTGCCAGCAGTATGACAGGGACTAGCGGAAATGAGCAGTTCTTC
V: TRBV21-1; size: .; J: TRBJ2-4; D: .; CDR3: CASSFSGVAENIQYF; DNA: TGTGCCAGCAGCTTCAGCGGTGTAGCCGAAAACATTCAGTACTTC
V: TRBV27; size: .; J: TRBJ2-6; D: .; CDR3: CASSFGPPSGANVLTF; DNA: TGTGCCAGCAGTTTCGGACCCCCTTCTGGGGCCAACGTCCTGACTTTC
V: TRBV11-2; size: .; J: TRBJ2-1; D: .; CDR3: CASSLLGHNEQFF; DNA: TGTGCCAGCAGCTTGTTGGGGCACAATGAGCAGTTCTTC
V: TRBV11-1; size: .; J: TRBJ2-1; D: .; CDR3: CASSLNPHGYNEQFF; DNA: TGTGCCAGCAGCTTAAACCCCCACGGATACAATGAGCAGTTCTTC
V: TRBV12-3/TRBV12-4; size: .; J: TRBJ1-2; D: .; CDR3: CASATGLWGYTF; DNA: TGTGCCAGCGCGACAGGCCTTTGGGGCTACACCTTC